Following are 25 T cell receptor beta chains from one sample sequenced in a study of cytomegalovirus exposure and HLA in healthy donors. The study ran its PCR with 60 Vbeta and 13 Jbeta primers. Only in-frame clones appear in the TCRdb table, and some are missing; sequencing was by immunoSEQ multiplex PCR. Of some 130,000 clones in the sample, around 77% are singletons; the top ten hold approximately 4.3%. The sample consisted of PBMCs. The receptors here all came from a man between 25 and 39 years old in good health.

The chain carries TRBV5-1 and TRBJ2-1; TRBD2 agrees at 10 bases. With 4 bases clipped from V and 7 bases from J, the junction kept 14 bases outside the gene matches. Germline lookup yields CDR1 SGHRS and CDR2 YFSETQ. The CDR3 has 17 residues. CDR3 protein: CASSPRGGTSARNEQFF. CDR3 nucleotides: TGCGCCAGCAGCCCAAGGGGGGGGACTAGCGCTCGGAATGAGCAGTTCTTC.

Comment on this clone: Distinct nucleotide sequences in the sample also encode this CDR3. V usage is TRBV5-4 and J usage is TRBJ1-2; a possible D gene is TRBD1 (5 bases). Germline V gives CDR1 SGHNT, CDR2 YYREEE (reference sequence). Trimming cost V 2 bases and J 2 bases, with 10 bases left between them. The CDR3 runs to 14 residues. The CDR3 reads CASSFKQANYGYTF. DNA for the CDR3: TGTGCCAGCAGCTTCAAACAGGCGAACTATGGCTACACCTTC.

The genes are TRBV7-9 and TRBJ2-1; 11 nucleotides align to TRBD2. This CDR3 region has 18 residues. CDR1 and CDR2 from the germline V gene are SEHNR and FQNEAQ (reference sequence). V shed 4 bases, J shed 5 bases, and the junction held 13 bases outside the gene matches. CDR3 DNA: TGTGCCAGCAGCTCAAAATTCGGGACTAGCGGTAAAAACAATGAGCAGTTCTTC. It encodes CASSSKFGTSGKNNEQFF.

This chain links TRBV7-9 with TRBJ1-2; the match to TRBD1 covers 8 bases. The CDR3 runs to 14 residues. The J segment lost 2 bases and the V segment lost 5 bases, leaving 4 bases of the junction unmatched. Looked up from germline, CDR1 is SEHNR and CDR2 is FQNEAQ (reference sequence). The chain's CDR3 is CASSHGTGNYGYTF. For the CDR3, the DNA is TGTGCCAGCAGCCACGGGACAGGCAACTATGGCTACACCTTC.

This chain uses TRBV18 with TRBJ2-7; 9 bases are a match to TRBD1. V was clipped by 1 base and J by 3 bases; unmatched bases: 7. There are 16 residues in the CDR3. From germline, CDR1 is KGHSH and CDR2 LQKENI. The CDR3 DNA reads TGTGCCAGCTCACCACGACAGGGGGGACCCAGCTACGAGCAGTACTTC. Translated, it gives CASSPRQGGPSYEQYF.

This clone showed up just a few times. Without the conserved terminal phenylalanine or tryptophan, this CDR3 likely stems from a read error. This chain uses TRBV18 with TRBJ2-7, with 8 nucleotides matching TRBD1. The CDR3 is 14 residues long. Germline V gene lookup returns CDR1 KGHSH and CDR2 LQKENI. Trimming at V came to 4 bases and at J to 2 bases, leaving 4 bases not matched to a gene. For the CDR3, the DNA is TGTGCCAGCTCACGAGAGGGACAGGCCTACGAGCAGTACCTC. Protein sequence: CASSREGQAYEQYL.

The chain uses TRBV15 and TRBJ2-7; tentative D call: TRBD1 (5 bases). The CDR3 has 15 amino acids. Between the trimmed V and J ends, which lost 0 bases and 6 bases, there was a span of 15 bases. Germline CDR1 and CDR2: LNHNV and YYDKDF (reference sequence). The CDR3 bases are TGTGCCACCAGCAGAGATAGAGCCCAGGGTGGCGAGCAGTACTTC. Translation gives CATSRDRAQGGEQYF. Based on the CDR3 plus reference TRBV15 and TRBJ2-7, the full variable domain is DAMVIQNPRYQVTQFGKPVTLSCSQTLNHNVMYWYQQKSSQAPKLLFHYYDKDFNNEADTPDNFQSRRPNTSFCFLDIRSPGLGDTAMYLCATSRDRAQGGEQYFGPGTRLTVT.

This rearrangement joins TRBV7-9 to TRBJ2-5; the D gene is possibly TRBD1 (6 bases). Trimming pared 3 bases from V and 5 bases from J, leaving 19 bases between. In germline, CDR1 is SEHNR, CDR2 FQNEAQ (reference sequence). This CDR3 is built from 16 residues. DNA of the CDR3: TGTGCCAGCAGCTTTGGGGGCCGGGTCCTCGCGGAGACCCAGTACTTC. Translation: CASSFGGRVLAETQYF.

This clone has only one observation. The rearrangement links TRBV4-3 to TRBJ1-4, with D possibly TRBD1 on 5 matching bases. Trimming removed 0 bases at V and 0 bases at J, with 14 bases between. Germline lookup yields CDR1 LGHNA and CDR2 YSLEER. The CDR3 sequence is 18 residues long. The CDR3 coding sequence is TGCGCCAGCAGCCAAGATATTATCCGGGGGGCAACTAATGAAAAACTGTTTTTT. Translating it yields CASSQDIIRGATNEKLFF.

Comment on this clone: One end of the junction is discordant with germline, which a read error may explain. The rearrangement links TRBV5-1 to TRBJ2-3; a weak D match, TRBD2 (5 bases). CDR1 and CDR2 (germline): SGHRS, YFSETQ. The CDR3 has 14 residues. For the CDR3, the DNA is TGCGCCAGCAGTTTGGGAGAGGGCGCAGATACGCAGTATTTT. It is translated as CASSLGEGADTQYF. The whole variable domain, remainder taken from reference TRBV5-1 and TRBJ2-3, is KAGVTQTPRYLIKTRGQQVTLSCSPISGHRSVSWYQQTPGQGLQFLFEYFSETQRNKGNFPGRFSGRQFSNSRSEMNVSTLELGDSALYLCASSLGEGADTQYFGPGTRLTVL.

The V gene is TRBV6-5, the J gene TRBJ2-1, with 7 bases that match TRBD2. V shed 2 bases, J shed 9 bases, and the junction held 10 bases outside the gene matches. This CDR3 is built from 15 residues. Germline V gives CDR1 MNHEY, CDR2 SVGAGI. The CDR3, as DNA: TGTGCCAGCAGTTACGGGGGAGGGCGCGGGAGTGAGCAGTTCTTC. Protein: CASSYGGGRGSEQFF.

The DNA of the CDR3 is TGCGCCAGCAGTGATAGAAACAGGGGGCACGAAGCTTTCTTT. This sequence encodes CASSDRNRGHEAFF. The chain recombines TRBV10-1 with TRBJ1-1; 9 nucleotides align to TRBD1. V was pared by 3 bases and J by 8 bases, with 7 bases of the junction left unmatched. Germline V lookup: CDR1 WNHNN, CDR2 SYGVQD (reference sequence). The CDR3 runs 14 residues.

The chain joins TRBV5-1 to TRBJ2-3; possible D gene TRBD2, 5 bases. The germline V gene encodes CDR1 SGHRS and CDR2 YFSETQ. The CDR3 spans 14 residues. With 3 bases removed from V and 2 bases from J, the gap between germline ends came to 10 bases. The CDR3 DNA reads as TGCGCCAGCAGCTGGCTAGCTTACACAGATACGCAGTATTTT. Protein sequence: CASSWLAYTDTQYF.

V usage is TRBV9 and J usage is TRBJ1-1; D gene unclear. V lost 0 bases and J 1 base, leaving 7 bases between the germline ends. The CDR3 contains 14 residues. Looked up from germline, CDR1 is SGDLS and CDR2 is YYNGEE. The CDR3 nucleotides are TGTGCCAGCAGCGTAGCTGGAGAGAACACTGAAGCTTTCTTT. It encodes CASSVAGENTEAFF.

V usage is TRBV7-9 and J usage is TRBJ2-7; D call uncertain. Germline V gene lookup returns CDR1 SEHNR and CDR2 FQNEAQ (reference sequence). The CDR3 is made up of 15 amino acids. Between the trimmed V and J ends, which lost 4 bases and 0 bases, there was a span of 13 bases. This chain's CDR3 is CASSSLGGDSYEQYF. CDR3 DNA sequence: TGTGCCAGCAGCTCCCTTGGCGGTGACTCCTACGAGCAGTACTTC.

V and J are TRBV11-2 and TRBJ2-5, with D uncertain. From germline, CDR1 is SGHAT and CDR2 FQNNGV. This CDR3 is built from 12 residues. Trimming shortened V by 1 base and J by 4 bases, and 4 bases separated the two germline ends. The DNA for the CDR3 is TGTGCCAGCAGCTTAGTCTCAGAGACCCAGTACTTC. Encoded protein: CASSLVSETQYF.

The rearrangement links TRBV28 to TRBJ1-1; tentative D call: TRBD1 (5 bases). This CDR3 is 12 amino acids long. Trimming removed 4 bases at V and 10 bases at J, with 13 bases between. The germline V gene has CDR1 MDHEN and CDR2 SYDVKM. The CDR3, as DNA: TGTGCCAGCAGTTGGGTGGGGCAAGGAGCTTTCTTT. As protein: CASSWVGQGAFF.

The rearrangement links TRBV6-5 to TRBJ1-1; tentative D call: TRBD1 (6 bases). Germline lookup yields CDR1 MNHEY and CDR2 SVGAGI. The V gene lost 5 bases and the J gene lost 3 bases, with 10 bases spanning the gap. This CDR3 is built from 13 residues. The CDR3 bases are TGTGCCAGCAGTAACCAGGGGTACACTGAAGCTTTCTTT. Amino acid sequence: CASSNQGYTEAFF.

The rearrangement joins TRBV5-4 to TRBJ2-5; 11 nucleotides line up with TRBD1. The J call may be mistaken, given a closer DNA end match to TRBJ2-7. From germline, CDR1 is SGHNT and CDR2 YYREEE (reference sequence). This CDR3 is 14 amino acids long. CDR3 protein: CASSSGQGAYEQYF. CDR3 DNA sequence: TGTGCCAGCAGCTCGGGACAGGGGGCCTACGAGCAGTACTTC.

The CDR3, as DNA: TGTGCCAGCAGCGGGGGGGAGACCCAGTACTTC. As protein: CASSGGETQYF. The chain couples TRBV7-9 to TRBJ2-5, with a weak D call TRBD2 (6 bases). Germline V gene data show CDR1 as SEHNR and CDR2 as FQNEAQ (reference sequence). Trimming stripped 5 bases from V and 5 bases from J, with 6 bases between. This CDR3 contains 11 residues.

The genes are TRBV5-5 and TRBJ1-5; D is uncertain. Per the germline V gene, CDR1 is SGHKS and CDR2 is YYEKEE (reference sequence). Between the trimmed V and J ends, which lost 2 bases and 0 bases, there was a span of 12 bases. The length of the CDR3 is 16 residues. The CDR3 here is CASSFLGANSNQPQHF. DNA for the CDR3: TGTGCCAGCAGCTTCTTAGGAGCTAATAGCAATCAGCCCCAGCATTTT.

V is TRBV7-6 and J is TRBJ2-2; TRBD2 is a possible D gene (6 bases). The CDR3 has 13 residues. Germline loops: CDR1 SGHVS, CDR2 FNYEAQ. The V end was cut by 5 bases, the J end by 7 bases, with 11 bases between. CDR3 loop: CASSRDSVGELFF. CDR3 nucleotides: TGTGCCAGCAGCCGGGACTCAGTCGGGGAGCTGTTTTTT.

The genes are TRBV5-4 and TRBJ1-1, with D tentatively TRBD1 (6 bases). The ends were cut back, 4 bases at V and 0 bases at J, with 13 bases in the middle. CDR3 length: 15 residues. Germline CDR1 is SGHNT and CDR2 is YYREEE (reference sequence). CDR3 bases: TGTGCCAGCAGCGGCTGGCAGGGGATGAACACTGAAGCTTTCTTT. Amino acids: CASSGWQGMNTEAFF.

The gene calls are TRBV23-1 and TRBJ2-1; the D gene is possibly TRBD1 (5 bases). Being an ORF, TRBV23-1 has a function that is uncertain. The V end was cut by 2 bases, the J end by 6 bases, with 17 bases between. This CDR3 has 16 residues. The DNA of the CDR3 is TGCGCCAGCAGTCAACCTTTCCCGAGGCAGGGCAATGAGCAGTTCTTC. This gives the protein CASSQPFPRQGNEQFF.

In regard to this clone: The junction shows a germline mismatch at one end, possibly a read error. CDR3 sequence (DNA): TGTGCCAGGCGGAGCGGGAGAGGGAACTCCGGGGAGCTGTTTTTT. This gives the protein CARRSGRGNSGELFF. V gene TRBV2 combines with J gene TRBJ2-2; TRBD2 agrees at 8 bases. Germline V gives CDR1 SNHLY, CDR2 FYNNEI. The CDR3 consists of 15 residues.